What follows describes a single T cell receptor beta chain. Looked up from germline, CDR1 is LNHDA and CDR2 is SQIVND (reference sequence). The CDR3 totals 15 residues. Trimming took 3 bases from V and 8 from J, leaving 19 bases between them. Clones were sequenced by immunoSEQ multiplex PCR, and TCRdb holds only the in-frame ones, with some missing. The repertoire holds 54,000 or so clones, with roughly 95% as singletons. This entry belongs to a study of T cell changes during pregnancy in multiple sclerosis. This receptor was obtained from a female donor with multiple sclerosis, enrolled in a pregnancy study. Specimen: CD4+ T cells from peripheral blood mononuclear cells, collected before pregnancy. The chain couples TRBV19 to TRBJ1-1; D perhaps matches TRBD1 (6 bases). This chain's CDR3 is CASSIWKQGPSEAFF. The CDR3 DNA sequence: TGTGCCAGTAGTATTTGGAAACAGGGCCCCAGCGAAGCTTTCTTT. The full variable domain, rest sourced from reference TRBV19 and TRBJ1-1, is DGGITQSPKYLFRKEGQNVTLSCEQNLNHDAMYWYRQDPGQGLRLIYYSQIVNDFQKGDIAEGYSVSREKKESFPLTVTSAQKNPTAFYLCASSIWKQGPSEAFFGQGTRLTVV.